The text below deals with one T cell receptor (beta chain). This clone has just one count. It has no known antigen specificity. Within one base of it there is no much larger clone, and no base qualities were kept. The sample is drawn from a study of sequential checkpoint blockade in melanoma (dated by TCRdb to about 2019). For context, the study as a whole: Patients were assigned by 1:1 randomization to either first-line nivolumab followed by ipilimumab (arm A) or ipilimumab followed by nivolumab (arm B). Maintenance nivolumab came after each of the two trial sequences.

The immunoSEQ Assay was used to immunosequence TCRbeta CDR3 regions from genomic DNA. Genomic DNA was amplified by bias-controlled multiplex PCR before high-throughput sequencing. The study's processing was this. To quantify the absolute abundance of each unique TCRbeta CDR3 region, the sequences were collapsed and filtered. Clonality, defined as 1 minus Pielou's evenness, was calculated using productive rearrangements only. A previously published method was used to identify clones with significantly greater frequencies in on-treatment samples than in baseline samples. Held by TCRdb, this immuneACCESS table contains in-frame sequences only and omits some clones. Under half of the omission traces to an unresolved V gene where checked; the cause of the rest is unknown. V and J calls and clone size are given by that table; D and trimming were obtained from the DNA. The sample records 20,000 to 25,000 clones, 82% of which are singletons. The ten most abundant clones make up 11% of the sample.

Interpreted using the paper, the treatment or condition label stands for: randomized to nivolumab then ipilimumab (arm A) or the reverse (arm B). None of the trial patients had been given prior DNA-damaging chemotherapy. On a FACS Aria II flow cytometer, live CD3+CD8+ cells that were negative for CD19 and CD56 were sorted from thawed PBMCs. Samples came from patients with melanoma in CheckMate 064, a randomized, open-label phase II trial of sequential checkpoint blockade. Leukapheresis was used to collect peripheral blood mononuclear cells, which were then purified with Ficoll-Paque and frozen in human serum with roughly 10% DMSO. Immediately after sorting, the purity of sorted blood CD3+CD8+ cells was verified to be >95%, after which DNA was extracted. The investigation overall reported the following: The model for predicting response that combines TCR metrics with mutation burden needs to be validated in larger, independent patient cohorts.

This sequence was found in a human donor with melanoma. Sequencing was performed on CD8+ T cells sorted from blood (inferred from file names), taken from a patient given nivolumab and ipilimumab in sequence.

The DNA is as follows: TGTGCCAGCAGCTTAGGCCGCCGGACACAGTCCCACGAGCAGTACTTC. This translates into CASSLGRRTQSHEQYF. The rearranged chain carries TRBV7-8 and TRBJ2-7; the D gene is perhaps TRBD1, from 5 matching bases. The CDR3 goes from the cysteine to the phenylalanine over 16 residues. Left in the record is the CDR3 DNA by itself, 48 bases read in frame from the first base. Based on the germline V gene, the CDR1 and CDR2 sequences are SGHVS and FQNEAQ. The junction carries 18 bases between V and J, which are trimmed by 1 base and 5 bases respectively.